This T cell receptor (beta chain) emerged from a study of blood T cell repertoires in COVID-19. Whole-study context: Specimens from acute and convalescent COVID-19 originated in the United States, Italy and Spain. Sources were T cells, B-cell-depleted T cells, or PBMCs; the material itself was cDNA or gDNA.

This CDR3 has 15 amino acids. Germline V gives CDR1 SGHVS, CDR2 FNYEAQ. The J segment lost 6 bases and the V segment lost 5 bases, leaving 4 bases of the junction unmatched. Per the original methods: Researchers report that nucleated cell counts were estimated from reference gene primer amplification. Sequenced by immunoSEQ multiplex PCR; TCRdb stores in-frame clones only, minus some. Clone size and the V and J calls come from that table; the DNA yielded D and trimming. Of fewer than 500,000 clones in the sample, about nine tenths were seen once. The sequencing input was peripheral blood. The receptor comes from a woman aged 25 to 39 with active or convalescent COVID-19. The chain links TRBV7-6 to TRBJ2-1; TRBD2 aligns across 13 bases. In DNA form, the CDR3 reads TGTGCCAGCAGCCGGACTAGCGGGAGTTTCAATGAGCAGTTCTTC. It is translated as CASSRTSGSFNEQFF. Supplemented by reference TRBV7-6 and TRBJ2-1, the full variable domain reads GAGVSQSPRYKVTKRGQDVALRCDPISGHVSLYWYRQALGQGPEFLTYFNYEAQQDKSGLPNDRFSAERPEGSISTLTIQRTEQRDSAMYRCASSRTSGSFNEQFFGPGTRLTVL.